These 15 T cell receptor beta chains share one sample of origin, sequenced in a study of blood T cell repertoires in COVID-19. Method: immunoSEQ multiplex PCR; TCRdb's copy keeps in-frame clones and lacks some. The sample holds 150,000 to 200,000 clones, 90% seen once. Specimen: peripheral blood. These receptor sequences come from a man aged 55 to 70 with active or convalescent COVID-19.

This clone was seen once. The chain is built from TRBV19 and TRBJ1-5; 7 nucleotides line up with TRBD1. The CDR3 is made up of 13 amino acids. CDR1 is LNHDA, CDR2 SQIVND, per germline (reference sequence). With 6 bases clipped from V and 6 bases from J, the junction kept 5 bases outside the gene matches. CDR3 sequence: CASRQGGSQPQHF. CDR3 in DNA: TGTGCCAGTAGGCAGGGGGGCAGTCAGCCCCAGCATTTT.

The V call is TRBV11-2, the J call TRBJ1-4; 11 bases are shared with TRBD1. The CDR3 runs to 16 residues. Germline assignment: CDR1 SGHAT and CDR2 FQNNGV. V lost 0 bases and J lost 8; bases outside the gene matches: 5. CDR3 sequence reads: CASSLDSGQGGEKLFF. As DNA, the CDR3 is TGTGCCAGCAGCTTAGACTCGGGACAGGGGGGGGAAAAACTGTTTTTT. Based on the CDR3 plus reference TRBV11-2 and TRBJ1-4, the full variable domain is EAGVAQSPRYKIIEKRQSVAFWCNPISGHATLYWYQQILGQGPKLLIQFQNNGVVDDSQLPKDRFSAERLKGVDSTLKIQPAKLEDSAVYLCASSLDSGQGGEKLFFGSGTQLSVL.

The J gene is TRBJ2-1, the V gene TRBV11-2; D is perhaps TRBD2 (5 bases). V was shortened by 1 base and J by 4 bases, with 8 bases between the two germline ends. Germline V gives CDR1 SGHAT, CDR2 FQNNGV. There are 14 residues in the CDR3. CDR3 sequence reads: CASSLAGGYNEQFF. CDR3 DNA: TGTGCCAGCAGCTTAGCAGGCGGGTACAATGAGCAGTTCTTC.

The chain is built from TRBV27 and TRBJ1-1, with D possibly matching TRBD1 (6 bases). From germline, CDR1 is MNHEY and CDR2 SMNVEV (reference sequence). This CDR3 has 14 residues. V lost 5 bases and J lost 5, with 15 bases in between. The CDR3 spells CASSTRGLGTEAFF. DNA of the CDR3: TGTGCCAGCAGTACAAGGGGGTTGGGGACTGAAGCTTTCTTT.

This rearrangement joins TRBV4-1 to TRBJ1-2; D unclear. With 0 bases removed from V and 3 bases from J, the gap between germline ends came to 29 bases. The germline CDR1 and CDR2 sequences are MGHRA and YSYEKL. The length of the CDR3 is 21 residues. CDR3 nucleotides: TGCGCCAGCAGCCAAGAGAGGGTGGTTACGGGATTTCGACGTTGGGACTATGGCTACACCTTC. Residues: CASSQERVVTGFRRWDYGYTF.

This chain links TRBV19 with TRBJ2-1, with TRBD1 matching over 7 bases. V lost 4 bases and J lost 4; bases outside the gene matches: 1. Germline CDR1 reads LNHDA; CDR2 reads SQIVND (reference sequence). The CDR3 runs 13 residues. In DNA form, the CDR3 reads TGTGCCAGTAGTACAGGGGGTTACAATGAGCAGTTCTTC. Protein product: CASSTGGYNEQFF. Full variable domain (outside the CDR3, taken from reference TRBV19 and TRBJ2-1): DGGITQSPKYLFRKEGQNVTLSCEQNLNHDAMYWYRQDPGQGLRLIYYSQIVNDFQKGDIAEGYSVSREKKESFPLTVTSAQKNPTAFYLCASSTGGYNEQFFGPGTRLTVL.

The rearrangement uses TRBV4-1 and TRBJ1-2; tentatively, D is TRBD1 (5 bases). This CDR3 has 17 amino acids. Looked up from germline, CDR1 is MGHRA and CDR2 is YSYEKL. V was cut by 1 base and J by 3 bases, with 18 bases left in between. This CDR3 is CASSQVSSSKGYYGYTF. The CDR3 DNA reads TGCGCCAGCAGCCAAGTCTCCTCTTCGAAGGGGTACTATGGCTACACCTTC.

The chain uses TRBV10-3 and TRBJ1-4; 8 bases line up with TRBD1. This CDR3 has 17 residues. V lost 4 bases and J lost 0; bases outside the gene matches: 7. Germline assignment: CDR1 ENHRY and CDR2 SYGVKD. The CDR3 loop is CAISGQGPPSTNEKLFF. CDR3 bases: TGTGCCATCAGTGGACAGGGGCCCCCTTCAACTAATGAAAAACTGTTTTTT.

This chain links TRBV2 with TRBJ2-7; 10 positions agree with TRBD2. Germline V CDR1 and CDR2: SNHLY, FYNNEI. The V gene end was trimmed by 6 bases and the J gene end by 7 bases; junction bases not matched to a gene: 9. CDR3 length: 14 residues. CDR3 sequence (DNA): TGTGCCAGCAGACGGCTAGCGGGAGTACGGGAGCAGTACTTC. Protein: CASRRLAGVREQYF.

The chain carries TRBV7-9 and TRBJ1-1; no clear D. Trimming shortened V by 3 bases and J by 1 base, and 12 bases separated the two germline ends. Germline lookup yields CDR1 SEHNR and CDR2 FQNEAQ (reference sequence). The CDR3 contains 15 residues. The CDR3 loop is CASSFLEITNTEAFF. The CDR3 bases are TGTGCCAGCAGCTTTCTTGAGATTACGAACACTGAAGCTTTCTTT.

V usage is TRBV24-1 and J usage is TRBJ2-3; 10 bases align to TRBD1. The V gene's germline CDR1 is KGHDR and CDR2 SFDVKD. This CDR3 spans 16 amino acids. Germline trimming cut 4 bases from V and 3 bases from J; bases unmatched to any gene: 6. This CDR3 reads CATSEPGQGHTDTQYF. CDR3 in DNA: TGTGCCACCAGTGAACCGGGACAGGGGCATACAGATACGCAGTATTTT.

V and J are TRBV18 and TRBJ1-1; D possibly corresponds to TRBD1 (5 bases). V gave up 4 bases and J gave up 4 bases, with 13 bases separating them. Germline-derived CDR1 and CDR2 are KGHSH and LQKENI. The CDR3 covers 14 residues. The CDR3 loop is CASSLEDRGTEAFF. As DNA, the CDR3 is TGTGCCAGCTCACTAGAGGATAGGGGCACTGAAGCTTTCTTT.

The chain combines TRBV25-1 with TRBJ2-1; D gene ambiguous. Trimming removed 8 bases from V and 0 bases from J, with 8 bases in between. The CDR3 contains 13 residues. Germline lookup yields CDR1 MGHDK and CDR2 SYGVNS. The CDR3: CASSSSSYNEQFF. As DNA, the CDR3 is TGTGCCAGCTCTTCGAGCTCCTACAATGAGCAGTTCTTC. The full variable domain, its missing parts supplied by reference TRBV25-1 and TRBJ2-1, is EADIYQTPRYLVIGTGKKITLECSQTMGHDKMYWYQQDPGMELHLIHYSYGVNSTEKGDLSSESTVSRIRTEHFPLTLESARPSHTSQYLCASSSSSYNEQFFGPGTRLTVL.

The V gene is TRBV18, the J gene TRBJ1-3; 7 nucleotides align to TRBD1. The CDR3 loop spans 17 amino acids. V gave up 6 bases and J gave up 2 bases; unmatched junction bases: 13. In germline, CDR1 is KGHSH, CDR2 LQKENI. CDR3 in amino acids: CASSRLFGQGAGNTIYF. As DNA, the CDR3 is TGTGCCAGCTCCCGCCTCTTTGGGCAGGGGGCTGGAAACACCATATATTTT.

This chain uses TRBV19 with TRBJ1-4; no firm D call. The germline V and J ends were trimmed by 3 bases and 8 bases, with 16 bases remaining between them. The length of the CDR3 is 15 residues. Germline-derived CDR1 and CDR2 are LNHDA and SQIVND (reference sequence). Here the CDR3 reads CASSMTEGRREKLFF. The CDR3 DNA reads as TGTGCCAGTAGTATGACGGAAGGTCGGAGAGAAAAACTGTTTTTT.